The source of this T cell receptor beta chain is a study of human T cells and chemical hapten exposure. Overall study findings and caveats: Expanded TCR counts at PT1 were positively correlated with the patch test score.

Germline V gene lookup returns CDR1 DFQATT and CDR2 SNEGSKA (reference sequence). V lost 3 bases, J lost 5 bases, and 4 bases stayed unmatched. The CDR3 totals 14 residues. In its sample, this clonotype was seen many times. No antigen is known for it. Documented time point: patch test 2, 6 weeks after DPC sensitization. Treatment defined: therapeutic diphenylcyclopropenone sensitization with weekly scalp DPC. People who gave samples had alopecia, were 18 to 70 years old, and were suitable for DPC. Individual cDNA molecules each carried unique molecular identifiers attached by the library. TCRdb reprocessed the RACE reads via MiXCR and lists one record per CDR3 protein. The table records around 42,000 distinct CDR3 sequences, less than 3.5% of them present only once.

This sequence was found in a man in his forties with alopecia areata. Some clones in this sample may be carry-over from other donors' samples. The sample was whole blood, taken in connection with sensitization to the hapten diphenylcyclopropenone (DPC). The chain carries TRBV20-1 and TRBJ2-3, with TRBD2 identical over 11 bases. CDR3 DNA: TGCAGTGCTAGGACTAGCGGGGAGGAAGATACGCAGTATTTT. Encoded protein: CSARTSGEEDTQYF.